The sequence of this T cell receptor (beta chain) was determined in a study of cytomegalovirus exposure and HLA in healthy donors. Findings of the study overall: Among donors in an Asian-associated ancestry cluster, a later analysis reportedly found fewer N-insertions than the approximately 670-donor mean. Clonal expansion was found to be greater in HLA-associated TCR beta chains than in equally common others in a later analysis.

Researchers ran the PCR with 60 Vbeta and 13 Jbeta primers. Study processing details: Some 11 million of the 80 million or so unique TCR beta chains counted in a later analysis were shared. TCRdb's table, derived via immunoSEQ multiplex PCR, lists solely in-frame clones and lacks some. V and J calls and clone size follow that table, whereas D and trimming were derived from the DNA. Counted here are about 140,000 clones, 82% occurring once; the ten biggest clones make up roughly 3.1%. As for this clone: Antigen: not known.

The CDR3 runs to 16 residues. Germline V CDR1 and CDR2: MDHEN, SYDVKM. V gave up 7 bases and J gave up 2 bases; unmatched junction bases: 8. The rearrangement uses TRBV28 and TRBJ1-4, with TRBD1 matching over 9 bases. The receptor was isolated from a man younger than 30 in good health and CMV-seropositive. Sequencing was carried out using PBMCs. This chain's CDR3 is CASTGQGIVTNEKLFF. Written as DNA, the CDR3 is TGTGCCAGCACCGGACAGGGGATAGTTACTAATGAAAAACTGTTTTTT.